This T cell receptor beta chain stems from a study of neurological immune-mediated disorders. This CDR3 comprises 12 residues. Germline CDR1 is PRHDT and CDR2 is FYEKMQ (reference sequence). The trim removed 9 bases at V and 3 bases at J, leaving 1 base unmatched. TCRdb passed the 5' RACE reads through MiXCR, listing each CDR3 protein once. The sample lists 95,000 to 110,000 distinct CDR3 sequences, 11% seen once, with around 3.1% in the top ten. The sample's time point: longitudinal time-point 3. This clonotype was counted many times. The antigen is unknown. Study outcomes and limitations: Among expanded clones, no CDR3 amino acid sequences were shared across subjects, a pattern suggesting private repertoires in all groups.

The sequence was obtained from a female donor with HTLV-1-associated myelopathy (HAM/TSP). The sequencing sample was made of PBMCs. The chain uses TRBV13 and TRBJ2-1; 8 nucleotides match TRBD1. CDR3 residues: CARTGVYNEQFF. The CDR3 DNA is TGTGCCAGGACAGGGGTCTACAATGAGCAGTTCTTC. Looking up the rest from reference TRBV13 and TRBJ2-1 gives the full variable domain: AAGVIQSPRHLIKEKRETATLKCYPIPRHDTVYWYQQGPGQDPQFLISFYEKMQSDKGSIPDRFSAQQFSDYHSELNMSSLELGDSALYFCARTGVYNEQFFGPGTRLTVL.